The rows below give T cell receptor beta chains drawn from one sample of a study of beta chain features in type 1 diabetes. The repertoire was sequenced with immunoSEQ multiplex PCR; TCRdb's copy has only in-frame clones and lacks some. The sample has roughly 150,000 clones, 6.5% to 10% seen once. Input material: central memory CD4+ T cells from blood. These receptors came from a woman between 18 and 29 years old with type 1 diabetes. Each CDR3 is given without its conserved first and last residue. The listing skips clone size in some rows; elsewhere it reads once, few, many or a size class.

clone_size: .
v_call: TRBV25-1
cdr3_aa: ASSAHRANYEQY

clone_size: few
v_call: TRBV7-9
cdr3_aa: ASSHSPEQY

clone_size: few
v_call: TRBV29-1
cdr3_aa: SAAAKETQY

clone_size: .
v_call: TRBV27
cdr3_aa: AIGGLVGETQY

clone_size: .
v_call: TRBV18
cdr3_aa: ASSQTGNTGELF

clone_size: .
v_call: TRBV29-1
cdr3_aa: SGRQVATGELF

clone_size: few
v_call: TRBV6-5
cdr3_aa: ASSYSTGTDTQY

clone_size: few
v_call: TRBV27
cdr3_aa: ASSLSSIENIQY

clone_size: few
v_call: TRBV9
cdr3_aa: ASSVGTDNQPQH

clone_size: .
v_call: TRBV7-9
cdr3_aa: ASSIHGSVETQY

clone_size: .
v_call: TRBV29-1
cdr3_aa: SVAGSQETQY

clone_size: few
v_call: TRBV19
cdr3_aa: ASSMWGSRATDTQY

clone_size: .
v_call: TRBV18
cdr3_aa: ASSPGQSQETQY

clone_size: few
v_call: TRBV29-1
cdr3_aa: SPRLAGGEWEQF

clone_size: few
v_call: TRBV9
cdr3_aa: ASSVADSPLH

clone_size: many
v_call: TRBV2
cdr3_aa: ASTYGLAGSYEQY

clone_size: once
v_call: TRBV11-3
cdr3_aa: ASSPSSVTDTQY

clone_size: few
v_call: TRBV5-4
cdr3_aa: ASSGGQSQETQY